This T cell receptor (beta chain) stems from a study of T-cell reconstitution after alpha-beta-depleted transplantation in children listed by TCRdb under 2016. At the level of the whole study: The study quantitatively tracked T-cell immune reconstitution after TCRalphabeta/CD19-depleted allogeneic hematopoietic cell transplantation in children using TCR repertoire profiling. General findings and caveats noted by the study authors: In some patients, the high TCRbeta diversity seen at day 60 was put down to recipient T cells and intrathymic progenitors that had survived conditioning. Apparently early alphabetaT-cell count recovery about two months after transplant reportedly relied on only several hundred rapidly expanded clones derived from non-depleted graft cells. Over the following months the frequencies of hyperexpanded clones went down, and after one year T-cell counts and TCRbeta diversity were mostly credited to newly produced T cells.

This clonotype was counted between two and nine times. Its antigen is not yet known. Base quality data are lacking; no much larger clone is found one base away. The library was generated by PCR. This sample was sequenced with an Illumina HiSeq 2500. To normalize quantification of the TCRbeta repertoire, the TCR libraries were built with molecular barcoding that relied on unique molecular identifiers. Starting from the raw public reads, TCRdb applied fastp trimming at Q25, assembled clones with MiXCR and retained in-frame beta chains. All rows with the same CDR3 protein become a single entry with the most common DNA and genes. This sample holds about 870,000 distinct CDR3 sequences; about 15% were observed only once. The top ten clones comprise about 5% of the sample. The treatment or condition label corresponds to: allogeneic hematopoietic cell transplantation with graft depleted of TCRalphabeta T cells and CD19 B cells. The transplant recipients were children given TCRalphabeta/CD19-depleted allogeneic hematopoietic cell grafts.

Including the terminal cysteine and phenylalanine, the CDR3 comprises 14 residues. Just CDR3 DNA is preserved here, 42 bases in frame from base 1. V was cut back by 1 base and J by 4 bases, leaving a gap of 10 bases between them. The receptor was isolated from a male patient under 18 who had a stem cell transplant for acute lymphoblastic leukemia, so the T cells may come from the graft donor. Sequencing was performed on PBMCs, mostly from graft donor cells, taken 360 days after TCRalphabeta/CD19-depleted stem cell transplant. The rearranged chain carries TRBV12-3 or TRBV12-4 and TRBJ1-1, with the D segment identity uncertain. Read as DNA, the sequence is TGTGCCAGCAGTTTAGAGGTAGCGACCACTGAAGCTTTCTTT. This gives the protein CASSLEVATTEAFF.